The 23 T cell receptor beta chains presented below share a single source sample, sequenced in a study of follicular helper T cells after annual influenza vaccination (dated by TCRdb to about 2017). The library was built by means of the immunoSEQ multiplex PCR assay. The table comes from immuneACCESS by way of TCRdb, which keeps in-frame sequences with V and J called. Part of the clones is missing from these tables; in studies checked, under half for an unresolved V gene and the rest for unknown reasons. This sample comprises about 15,000 clones, 84% of them detected only once. The ten largest clonotypes hold approximately 1.3% of the sample. The time point label, as the study defines it: 2014-2015 season, 7 days after vaccination. Sequencing was performed on CXCR5+ CD38- circulating T follicular helper cells from blood, taken 7 days after influenza vaccination. The sample's cell subset or site label is to be understood as: circulating Tfh, non-naive CD4+CXCR5+PD-1+ (ICOS+CD38+ or ICOS-CD38-). All receptors come from an adult who received the influenza vaccine.

This clone was observed a few times. This chain uses TRBV10-3 with TRBJ2-7, with D perhaps TRBD2 (6 bases). V lost 8 bases and J lost 3, with 11 bases in between. Germline CDR1 is ENHRY and CDR2 is SYGVKD. The CDR3 totals 12 residues. The CDR3 loop reads CAIGRLDYEQYF. CDR3 in DNA: TGTGCCATCGGACGACTAGACTACGAGCAGTACTTC.

This clone came up a few times. This chain joins TRBV7-2 and TRBJ2-1; TRBD2 matches at 9 bases. CDR3 length: 16 amino acids. CDR1 is SGHTA, CDR2 FQGNSA, per germline. J was trimmed by 4 bases and V by 1 base; bases with no gene match: 5. The CDR3 region has the DNA TGTGCCAGCAGCTTAGTTCGACTAGCGGTGTACAATGAGCAGTTCTTC. Its protein is CASSLVRLAVYNEQFF.

In its sample, this clone was seen once. This chain connects TRBV10-3 to TRBJ2-7, with 10 bases fitting TRBD1. Germline values: CDR1 ENHRY, CDR2 SYGVKD. Trimming removed 8 bases from V and 6 bases from J; junction bases left unmatched: 7. The CDR3 is made up of 13 amino acids. The CDR3: CAIGRDRGGEQYF. The CDR3 DNA reads TGTGCCATCGGCCGGGACAGGGGTGGCGAGCAGTACTTC.

This chain joins TRBV6-1 and TRBJ2-7; no firm D call. From germline, CDR1 is MNHNS and CDR2 SASEGT. With 1 base removed from V and 4 bases from J, the gap between germline ends came to 11 bases. The CDR3 totals 14 residues. CDR3 nucleotide sequence: TGTGCCAGCAGTGAAGGGGTCAGGATTTACGAGCAGTACTTC. Amino acids: CASSEGVRIYEQYF.

CDR3 loop: CASSPGTVNSNQPQHF. In DNA form, the CDR3 reads TGTGCCAGCTCACCAGGGACAGTCAATAGCAATCAGCCCCAGCATTTT. The chain is built from TRBV18 and TRBJ1-5; TRBD1 matches at 7 bases. The V gene's germline CDR1 is KGHSH and CDR2 LQKENI. J lost 0 bases, V lost 2 bases, and 4 bases had no gene match. This CDR3 has 16 residues.

V and J are TRBV5-1 and TRBJ2-1; 10 bases match TRBD2. This CDR3 comprises 16 residues. Per the germline V gene, CDR1 is SGHRS and CDR2 is YFSETQ. V lost 1 base, J lost 5 bases, and 6 bases stayed unmatched. In DNA form, the CDR3 reads TGCGCCAGCAGCTTGTACCGGACTAGCGGAAACAATGAGCAGTTCTTC. Its translation: CASSLYRTSGNNEQFF.

The rearrangement links TRBV7-8 to TRBJ1-5; TRBD1 might be the D (6 bases). Germline V gene lookup returns CDR1 SGHVS and CDR2 FQNEAQ. Trimming removed 4 bases at V and 3 bases at J, with 10 bases between. This CDR3 contains 14 residues. As DNA, the CDR3 is TGTGCCAGCAGCTCGGGACATATCAATCAGCCCCAGCATTTT. Protein sequence: CASSSGHINQPQHF.

The chain employs TRBV28 and TRBJ2-3; 8 bases are a match to TRBD1. V shed 7 bases, J shed 2 bases, and the junction held 14 bases outside the gene matches. The germline V gene encodes CDR1 MDHEN and CDR2 SYDVKM. This CDR3 region has 17 residues. CDR3 protein: CASTHLSTGDFTDTQYF. The CDR3 nucleotides read TGTGCCAGCACTCATCTCTCGACAGGGGACTTCACAGATACGCAGTATTTT.

The V and J genes are TRBV5-1 and TRBJ2-1, with 10 bases identical to TRBD2. There are 17 residues in the CDR3. Per the germline V gene, CDR1 is SGHRS and CDR2 is YFSETQ. The V gene end was trimmed by 0 bases and the J gene end by 8 bases; junction bases not matched to a gene: 11. CDR3 amino acids: CASSLGSAGGLSDEQFF. CDR3 in DNA: TGCGCCAGCAGCTTGGGGTCAGCGGGGGGGTTGAGCGATGAGCAGTTCTTC.

The gene calls are TRBV12-5 and TRBJ1-1; unclear D gene. This CDR3 spans 16 amino acids. V was shortened by 5 bases and J by 0 bases, with 16 bases between the two germline ends. In germline, CDR1 is LGHNT, CDR2 FRNRAP. The CDR3 spells CASGPPPTAMNTEAFF. The CDR3 region has the DNA TGTGCTAGTGGTCCCCCCCCAACAGCTATGAACACTGAAGCTTTCTTT.

The chain has TRBV27 and TRBJ1-5; tentatively, D is TRBD1 (5 bases). Germline CDR1 MNHEY, CDR2 SMNVEV (reference sequence). V was trimmed by 1 base and J by 3 bases, leaving 10 bases between them. The CDR3 spans 15 residues. The CDR3 nucleotides read TGTGCCAGCAGTTTATATGGACACACCAATCAGCCCCAGCATTTT. Translating it yields CASSLYGHTNQPQHF.

This clone was recorded once. The chain carries TRBV15 and TRBJ2-5; weak D call: TRBD2 (5 bases). Trimming stripped 3 bases from V and 6 bases from J, with 8 bases between. The CDR3 runs to 12 residues. CDR1 and CDR2 (germline): LNHNV, YYDKDF (reference sequence). The CDR3 spells CATSRDSQTQYF. The CDR3 region has the DNA TGTGCCACCAGCAGGGACTCGCAGACCCAGTACTTC.

This chain links TRBV5-1 with TRBJ1-1; TRBD1 matches at 7 bases. The CDR3 is 13 residues long. Germline-derived CDR1 and CDR2 are SGHRS and YFSETQ. V was clipped by 4 bases and J by 6 bases; unmatched bases: 6. The CDR3 sequence: CASSTQGWAEAFF. The CDR3 nucleotides are TGCGCCAGCAGCACACAGGGGTGGGCTGAAGCTTTCTTT.

The chain uses TRBV18 and TRBJ2-2, with 10 positions matching TRBD2. The germline V gene has CDR1 KGHSH and CDR2 LQKENI. V lost 3 bases to trimming and J lost 3 bases; unmatched junction nucleotides: 1. This CDR3 comprises 15 residues. In DNA, the CDR3 is TGTGCCAGCTCACCCGGACTAGCGGACACCGGGGAGCTGTTTTTT. Amino acid sequence: CASSPGLADTGELFF.

V is TRBV27 and J is TRBJ2-7; the match to TRBD1 covers 8 bases. The CDR3 spans 14 residues. Germline assignment: CDR1 MNHEY and CDR2 SMNVEV (reference sequence). The junction had 4 bases not matched to a gene; V was cut back by 4 bases and J by 2 bases. The CDR3: CASSSRDRTYEQYF. DNA of the CDR3: TGTGCCAGCAGTTCCCGGGACAGGACCTACGAGCAGTACTTC.

The chain joins TRBV7-9 to TRBJ1-1; D is uncertain. Per the germline V gene, CDR1 is SEHNR and CDR2 is FQNEAQ (reference sequence). This CDR3 has 16 residues. The ends were cut back, 0 bases at V and 2 bases at J, with 13 bases in the middle. This CDR3 is CASSLARVYINTEAFF. CDR3 nucleotide sequence: TGTGCCAGCAGCTTAGCGCGGGTCTATATTAACACTGAAGCTTTCTTT.

V is TRBV10-1 and J is TRBJ2-1; tentatively, D is TRBD2 (5 bases). Trimming took off 4 bases at V and 7 bases at J, with 8 bases between the two ends. Germline values: CDR1 WNHNN, CDR2 SYGVQD (reference sequence). The CDR3 spans 12 residues. Written as DNA, the CDR3 is TGCGCCAGCAGTGTTCCGGGGAATGAGCAGTTCTTC. The encoded protein is CASSVPGNEQFF.

V gene TRBV19 combines with J gene TRBJ2-7; 9 nucleotides line up with TRBD1. The J segment lost 2 bases and the V segment lost 4 bases, leaving 12 bases of the junction unmatched. Germline assignment: CDR1 LNHDA and CDR2 SQIVND (reference sequence). The CDR3 covers 17 residues. The CDR3 protein is CASSSPATGGRAYEQYF. The CDR3 bases are TGTGCCAGTAGTAGCCCTGCCACAGGGGGCCGAGCCTACGAGCAGTACTTC.

The J gene is TRBJ2-2, the V gene TRBV11-1; a possible D gene is TRBD2 (6 bases). The germline V gene has CDR1 SGHAT and CDR2 FQDESV (reference sequence). Trimming pared 5 bases from V and 6 bases from J, leaving 16 bases between. This CDR3 is 15 amino acids long. CDR3 region: CASSQGLYSAGELFF. CDR3 nucleotide sequence: TGTGCCAGCAGCCAGGGACTGTACTCGGCCGGGGAGCTGTTTTTT.

The rearrangement links TRBV18 to TRBJ2-3; the D gene is possibly TRBD2 (7 bases). This CDR3 spans 17 amino acids. The germline V gene has CDR1 KGHSH and CDR2 LQKENI. V was pared by 3 bases and J by 5 bases, with 21 bases between. CDR3 sequence: CASSPKGVQRGGDTQYF. The CDR3 DNA is TGTGCCAGCTCACCCAAGGGGGTGCAGCGGGGCGGAGATACGCAGTATTTT.

This chain uses TRBV5-8 with TRBJ2-2; 9 positions agree with TRBD1. This CDR3 region has 18 residues. Germline-derived CDR1 and CDR2 are SGHTS and YDEGEE. The trim removed 5 bases at V and 6 bases at J, leaving 17 bases unmatched. The CDR3 DNA is TGTGCCAGCAGGCCACAAAGGACAGGGGCGAACGTGGCCGGGGAGCTGTTTTTT. It encodes CASRPQRTGANVAGELFF.

This chain links TRBV15 with TRBJ2-3, with 7 bases lining up with TRBD1. CDR1 and CDR2 (germline): LNHNV, YYDKDF (reference sequence). The V segment lost 0 bases and the J segment 4 bases; nucleotides outside the gene matches: 7. The CDR3 has 16 amino acids. CDR3 loop: CATSRETGRMADTQYF. CDR3 DNA: TGTGCCACCAGCAGAGAGACAGGGCGGATGGCAGATACGCAGTATTTT.

The chain couples TRBV6-1 to TRBJ2-7, with TRBD1 identical over 8 bases. CDR1 and CDR2 from the germline V gene are MNHNS and SASEGT. This CDR3 spans 14 amino acids. The trim removed 6 bases at V and 6 bases at J, leaving 10 bases unmatched. The CDR3 sequence: CASSLQGARSEQYF. CDR3 DNA: TGTGCCAGCAGCCTCCAGGGGGCCCGGAGCGAGCAGTACTTC.